This is a list of T cell receptor beta chains from one sample in a study of shared clonotypes between healthy human individuals. Produced via immunoSEQ multiplex PCR; TCRdb's table is partial and in-frame only. The profile shows about 92,000 clones, over 40% of them singletons. The sample was PBMCs. Receptors were obtained from a woman aged 40 to 50 in good health. Some clones in this sample may be carry-over from other donors' samples. The CDR3 runs from the conserved cysteine through the conserved F or W. The D gene is left open where the match is weak. Clone size is shown for a subset of rows, as once, few, many or a class of expanded clone.

V gene	clone size	J gene	D gene	CDR3 protein	CDR3 DNA
TRBV9	NA	TRBJ2-1	TRBD1	CASSQDRGRFYNEQFF	TGTGCCAGCAGCCAGGACAGGGGGCGCTTCTACAATGAGCAGTTCTTC
TRBV28	few	TRBJ1-5	NA	CASSPLFGDIPNQPQHF	TGTGCCAGCAGTCCACTCTTCGGGGACATACCTAATCAGCCCCAGCATTTT
TRBV7-3	few	TRBJ2-2	NA	CASSLDTGELFF	TGTGCCAGCAGCTTAGACACCGGGGAGCTGTTTTTT
TRBV5-1	NA	TRBJ2-7	TRBD1	CASSYWTGGTYEQYF	TGCGCCAGCAGCTATTGGACAGGGGGAACCTACGAGCAGTACTTC
TRBV7-8	NA	TRBJ2-1	TRBD2	CASSLEGTSGRYHNEQFF	TGTGCCAGCAGCTTAGAAGGGACTAGCGGGAGGTACCACAATGAGCAGTTCTTC
TRBV4-1	many	TRBJ2-1	NA	CASSPGAGSYNEQFF	TGCGCCAGCAGCCCGGGCGCAGGTTCCTACAATGAGCAGTTCTTC
TRBV30	NA	TRBJ2-7	NA	CAWSVYNEQYF	TGTGCCTGGAGTGTTTACAACGAGCAGTACTTC
TRBV10-3	NA	TRBJ1-5	NA	CAINRDSNQPQHF	TGTGCCATCAATCGCGATAGCAATCAGCCCCAGCATTTT
TRBV29-1	NA	TRBJ1-1	NA	CSVGRHQNTEAFF	TGCAGCGTCGGGCGACACCAGAACACTGAAGCTTTCTTT
TRBV5-6	NA	TRBJ2-7	TRBD1	CASSLGTQGVSYEQYF	TGTGCCAGCAGCTTGGGGACACAGGGGGTTTCCTACGAGCAGTACTTC
TRBV5-1	few	TRBJ2-7	NA	CASSLAGDPYEQYF	TGCGCCAGCAGCTTGGCGGGAGATCCCTACGAGCAGTACTTC